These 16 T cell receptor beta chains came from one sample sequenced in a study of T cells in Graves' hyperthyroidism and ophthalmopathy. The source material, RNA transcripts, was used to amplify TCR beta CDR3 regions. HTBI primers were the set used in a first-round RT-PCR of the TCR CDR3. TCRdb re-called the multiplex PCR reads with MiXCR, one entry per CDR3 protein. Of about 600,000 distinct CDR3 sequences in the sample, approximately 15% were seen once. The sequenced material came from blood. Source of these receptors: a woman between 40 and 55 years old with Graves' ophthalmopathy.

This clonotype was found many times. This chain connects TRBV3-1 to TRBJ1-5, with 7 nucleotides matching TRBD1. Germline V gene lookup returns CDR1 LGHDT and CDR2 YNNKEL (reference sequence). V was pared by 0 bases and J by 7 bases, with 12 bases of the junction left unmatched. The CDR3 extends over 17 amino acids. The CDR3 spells CASSQDPARGLNQPQHF. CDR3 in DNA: TGTGCCAGCAGCCAAGACCCGGCCAGGGGGTTAAACCAGCCCCAGCATTTT.

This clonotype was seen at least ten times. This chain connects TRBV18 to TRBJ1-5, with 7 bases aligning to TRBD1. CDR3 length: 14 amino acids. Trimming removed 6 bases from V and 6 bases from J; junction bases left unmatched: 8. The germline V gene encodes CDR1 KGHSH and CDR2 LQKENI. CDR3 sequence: CASSQGGGPQPQHF. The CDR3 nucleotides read TGTGCCAGCTCGCAGGGAGGGGGCCCTCAGCCCCAGCATTTT.

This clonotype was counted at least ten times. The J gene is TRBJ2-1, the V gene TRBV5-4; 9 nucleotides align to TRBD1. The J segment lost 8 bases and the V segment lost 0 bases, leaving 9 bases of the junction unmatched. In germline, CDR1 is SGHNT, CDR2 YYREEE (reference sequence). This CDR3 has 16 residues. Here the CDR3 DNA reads TGTGCCAGCAGCTTGGGGGGACAGGGAATTGGATATGAGCAGTTCTTC. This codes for CASSLGGQGIGYEQFF.

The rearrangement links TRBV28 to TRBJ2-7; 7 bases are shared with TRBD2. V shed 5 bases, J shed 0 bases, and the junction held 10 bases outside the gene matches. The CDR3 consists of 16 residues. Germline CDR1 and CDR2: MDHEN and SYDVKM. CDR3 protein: CASSKGGAGFSYEQYF. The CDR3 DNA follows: TGTGCCAGCAGTAAGGGAGGGGCAGGGTTCTCCTACGAGCAGTACTTC.

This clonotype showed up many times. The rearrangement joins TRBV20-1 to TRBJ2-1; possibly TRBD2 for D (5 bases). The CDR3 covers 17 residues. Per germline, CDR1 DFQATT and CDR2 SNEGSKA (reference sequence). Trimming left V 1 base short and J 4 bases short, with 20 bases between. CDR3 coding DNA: TGCAGTGCTAGAGGAATCGAGTTGAGGGCCCTATACAATGAGCAGTTCTTC. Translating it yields CSARGIELRALYNEQFF.

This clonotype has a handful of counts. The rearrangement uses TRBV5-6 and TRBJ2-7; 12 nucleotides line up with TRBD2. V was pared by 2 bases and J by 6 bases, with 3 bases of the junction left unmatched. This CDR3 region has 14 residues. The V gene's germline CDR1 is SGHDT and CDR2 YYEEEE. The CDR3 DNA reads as TGTGCCAGCAGCTTAGGACTAGCGGGATTCGAGCAGTACTTC. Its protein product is CASSLGLAGFEQYF.

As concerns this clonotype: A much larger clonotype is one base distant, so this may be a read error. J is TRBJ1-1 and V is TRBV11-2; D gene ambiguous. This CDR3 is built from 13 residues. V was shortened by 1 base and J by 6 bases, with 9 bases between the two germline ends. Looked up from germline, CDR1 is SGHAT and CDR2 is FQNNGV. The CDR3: CASSLVAVPEAFF. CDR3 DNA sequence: TGTGCCAGCAGCTTAGTCGCAGTCCCTGAAGCTTTCTTT.

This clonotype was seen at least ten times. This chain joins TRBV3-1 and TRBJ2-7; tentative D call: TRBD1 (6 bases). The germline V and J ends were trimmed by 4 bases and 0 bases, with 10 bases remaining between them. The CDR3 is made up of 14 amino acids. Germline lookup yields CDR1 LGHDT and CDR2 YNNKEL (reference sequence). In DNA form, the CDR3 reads TGTGCCAGCAGCCCTGACAGGATCTCCTACGAGCAGTACTTC. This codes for CASSPDRISYEQYF.

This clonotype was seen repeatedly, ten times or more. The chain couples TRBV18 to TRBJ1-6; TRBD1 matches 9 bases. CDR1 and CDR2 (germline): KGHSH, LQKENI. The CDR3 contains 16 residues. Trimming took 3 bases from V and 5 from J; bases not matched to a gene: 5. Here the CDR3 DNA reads TGTGCCAGCTCACCTCGCGGGACAGGGCATAATTCACCCCTCCACTTT. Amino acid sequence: CASSPRGTGHNSPLHF.

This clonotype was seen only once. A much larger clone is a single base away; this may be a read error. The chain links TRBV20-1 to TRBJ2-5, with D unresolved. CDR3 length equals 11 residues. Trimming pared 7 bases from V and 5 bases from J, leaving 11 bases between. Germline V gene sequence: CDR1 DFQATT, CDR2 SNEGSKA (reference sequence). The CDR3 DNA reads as TGCAGTGAAAGAAGTTACGAGACCCAGTACTTC. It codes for CSERSYETQYF.

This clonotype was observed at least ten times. CDR3 bases: TGTGCCAGCTCACCAGGGGCCACCGGGGAGCTGTTTTTT. It specifies CASSPGATGELFF. This chain uses TRBV18 with TRBJ2-2; tentatively, D is TRBD1 (5 bases). The length of the CDR3 is 13 residues. The germline CDR1 and CDR2 sequences are KGHSH and LQKENI. Trimming took off 2 bases at V and 4 bases at J, with 5 bases between the two ends.

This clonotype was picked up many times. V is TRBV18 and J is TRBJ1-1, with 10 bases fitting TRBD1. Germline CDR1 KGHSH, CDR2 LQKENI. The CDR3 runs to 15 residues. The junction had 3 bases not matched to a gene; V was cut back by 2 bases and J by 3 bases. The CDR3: CASSPGGTGDTEAFF. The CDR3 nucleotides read TGTGCCAGCTCACCAGGCGGGACAGGGGACACTGAAGCTTTCTTT.

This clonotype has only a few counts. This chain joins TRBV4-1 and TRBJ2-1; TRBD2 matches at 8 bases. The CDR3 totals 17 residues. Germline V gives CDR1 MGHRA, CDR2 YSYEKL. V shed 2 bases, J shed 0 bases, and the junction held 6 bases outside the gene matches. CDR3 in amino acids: CASSQTHSGNSYNEQFF. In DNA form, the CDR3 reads TGCGCCAGCAGCCAAACTCATAGCGGGAACTCCTACAATGAGCAGTTCTTC.

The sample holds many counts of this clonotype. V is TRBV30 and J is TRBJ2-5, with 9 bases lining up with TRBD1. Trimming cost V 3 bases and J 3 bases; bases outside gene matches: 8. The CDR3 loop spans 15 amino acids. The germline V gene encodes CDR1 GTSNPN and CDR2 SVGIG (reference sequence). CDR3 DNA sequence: TGTGCCTGGAGAGGGCCCGGGACAGGGAAAGAGACCCAGTACTTC. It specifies CAWRGPGTGKETQYF.

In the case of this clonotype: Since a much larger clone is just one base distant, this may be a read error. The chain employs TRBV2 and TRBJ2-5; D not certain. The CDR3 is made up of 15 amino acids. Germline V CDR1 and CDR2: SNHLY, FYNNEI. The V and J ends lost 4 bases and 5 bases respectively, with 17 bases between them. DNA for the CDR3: TGTGCCAGCAGTGGGGGATGCCCAACCGTTGAGACCCAGTACTTC. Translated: CASSGGCPTVETQYF.

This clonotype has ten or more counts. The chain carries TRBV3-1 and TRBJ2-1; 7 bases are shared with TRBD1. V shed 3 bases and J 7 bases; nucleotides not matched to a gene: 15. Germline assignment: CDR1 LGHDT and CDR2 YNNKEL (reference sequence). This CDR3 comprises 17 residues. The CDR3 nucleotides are TGTGCCAGCAGCCAGGGAATCCGGGCTTCACAGGGGAATGAGCAGTTCTTC. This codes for CASSQGIRASQGNEQFF.